The present T cell receptor beta chain was sequenced within a study of T cells after yellow fever vaccination (dated by TCRdb to the late 2010s). Context from the whole study: Libraries from fractions with low cell numbers were prepared with the SMART-Seq v4 Ultra Low Input RNA kit. To track T-cell clones before and after primary and booster YFV17D yellow fever vaccination, bulk TCR alpha and beta repertoires were sequenced longitudinally. Two healthy male donors made up the cohort, one aged 18 to 29 years and the other aged 30 to 40 years. Bulk PBMC replicates and cell subsets were isolated from blood drawn at multiple timepoints before and after both primary and secondary immunization. Here is what the overall study found, with its caveats: Most clones expanded after primary vaccination were re-detected after the booster (almost 98% of CD4 and around 88% of CD8), suggesting broad memory maintenance. Compared with the primary T-cell response, the secondary T-cell response was faster but weaker, reaching its peak on day 5 rather than on day 15. Only a couple of donors were included in the study, so the extent to which the findings can be generalized is limited. FACS-sorted repertoires could contain abundant contaminating clonotypes from the bulk population, so computational filtering was required. A small fraction of clonotypes appeared in both the CD4 and CD8 compartments, likely as a result of convergent recombination.

Points on this clonotype: Its antigen is unknown. No base quality values were provided; no much bigger clone lies one nucleotide off.

Between the V and J ends, shortened by 5 bases and 4 bases respectively, the junction contains 8 bases. The CDR3 spans 12 residues, from the cysteine through the phenylalanine. Here the CDR3 DNA is all that survives: 36 bases in frame from base 1. CDR1 and CDR2 are read off the germline V gene (reference sequence) as SEHNR and FQNEAQ. In light of the paper, this sample's treatment or condition label describes: live attenuated yellow fever vaccine strain. Two biological replicates of bulk PBMCs were collected at each blood-draw timepoint. A standard Ficoll-Paque protocol was used to isolate PBMCs from peripheral blood. RNA was extracted with TriZol from bulk PBMCs, CD4 and CD8 fractions, and dextramer-positive and dextramer-negative fractions. Synthesis of TCR cDNA relied on 5'RACE template switching, a step that introduced a universal primer site along with unique molecular identifiers. Priming for cDNA synthesis came from both the TCR alpha and TCR beta constant segments. Library amplification involved two PCR steps, and the second step added sample barcodes and sequencing adapters. Sequencing of libraries was performed on Illumina HiSeq 2500 (2x100 bp) or NovaSeq (2x150 bp). Concerning the study's data processing: MIGEC was used to demultiplex reads and collapse the reads into UMI consensus sequences, and MiXCR was used for V(D)J alignment. Clonotypes responding to the vaccine were identified with edgeR on replicate PBMC samples, with the criteria of FDR below 0.01 and a log2 fold change above 5 up to day 15. CD4 or CD8 identity was assigned to each bulk clonotype according to whether the clonotype was present at higher abundance in the sequenced CD4 repertoire or the sequenced CD8 repertoire. TCRdb itself trimmed the public reads at Q25 with fastp, ran MiXCR and retained productive beta chains. Identical CDR3 protein sequences are pooled into one entry, listed with their most common genes and DNA. Here the V and J calls rest on TCRdb's processing, not on the authors' analysis. The sample has about 550,000 distinct CDR3 sequences on record, 15% to 20% of them singletons. The top ten clones comprise 14% of the sample.

The material was PBMCs, obtained 15 days after the yellow fever booster vaccination. The chain is assembled from TRBV7-9 and TRBJ1-1, with the D gene too uncertain to name. The TCR originated in a man aged 30-40 years who received the YFV17D yellow fever vaccine. The nucleotide sequence reads TGTGCCAGCAGCCCCGAGGGCACTGAAGCTTTCTTT. This translates into CASSPEGTEAFF.